The 11 T cell receptor beta chains below were found in one sample sequenced in a study of T cell repertoires in aging, cancer and after chemotherapy. The template was genomic DNA from peripheral blood, not RNA. Multiplex touch-down PCR with TRB-A/B primers amplified rearranged V-D-J TRB sequences. TCRdb independently ran MiXCR on the multiplex PCR reads; one entry per CDR3 protein. The table has 4,000 to 6,000 distinct CDR3 sequences, 31% seen once; the top ten hold under 20%. The sequencing input was blood. Every receptor here comes from a human donor with a blood cancer. The donor label of this sample is uncertain.

J is TRBJ2-1 and V is TRBV6-5; no clear D gene. The CDR3 runs 11 residues. Looked up from germline, CDR1 is MNHEY and CDR2 is SVGAGI. Trimming left V 8 bases short and J 6 bases short, with 8 bases between. CDR3 nucleotide sequence: TGTGCCAGCGGGGTTGGCAATGAGCAGTTCTTC. It encodes CASGVGNEQFF.

The chain couples TRBV5-1 to TRBJ2-3, with D tentatively TRBD2 (6 bases). The CDR3 loop spans 19 amino acids. V was pared by 0 bases and J by 2 bases, with 22 bases between. Germline loops: CDR1 SGHRS, CDR2 YFSETQ. The chain's CDR3 is CASSLVPLSGSGHTDTQYF. CDR3 coding DNA: TGCGCCAGCAGCTTGGTACCTCTATCCGGGAGCGGTCACACAGATACGCAGTATTTT.

Comments on this clonotype: At one end the junction does not follow the germline gene, possibly because of a read error. This chain's CDR3 is CAGSQDLTGDSETQYF. The CDR3 DNA reads TGCGCCGGCAGCCAAGATCTCACAGGGGATTCGGAGACCCAGTACTTC. V and J are TRBV4-3 and TRBJ2-5; the match to TRBD1 covers 7 bases. From germline, CDR1 is LGHNA and CDR2 YSLEER. There are 16 residues in the CDR3.

V is TRBV10-2 and J is TRBJ1-3; D might be TRBD1 (5 bases). Germline loops: CDR1 WSHSY, CDR2 SAAADI. V shed 10 bases and J shed 0 bases, with 10 bases lying between them. The CDR3 is made up of 13 amino acids. The CDR3 sequence: CATTGNSGNTIYF. The CDR3 bases are TGCGCCACCACAGGCAACTCTGGAAACACCATATATTTT.

The J gene is TRBJ2-1, the V gene TRBV12-3 or TRBV12-4; D gene ambiguous. CDR3 size: 14 residues. V was trimmed by 3 bases and J by 4 bases, leaving 10 bases between them. The CDR3 coding sequence is TGTGCCAGCAGTTTGCTCTCAACGTACAATGAGCAGTTCTTC. Translating it yields CASSLLSTYNEQFF.

By proportion, this clonotype is large. The CDR3 is CSVEVGGTDTQYF. The CDR3, as DNA: TGCAGCGTTGAAGTAGGGGGCACAGATACGCAGTATTTT. The gene calls are TRBV29-1 and TRBJ2-3; D is possibly TRBD1 (5 bases). The CDR3 sequence is 13 residues long. Germline V CDR1 and CDR2: SQVTM, ANQGSEA. Trimming took 1 base from V and 1 from J, leaving 6 bases between them.

The CDR3 nucleotides are TGTGCCAGCTCACCTTGGACGGGGGTACGGGACGAGCAGTACTTC. It specifies CASSPWTGVRDEQYF. The gene calls are TRBV18 and TRBJ2-7; D is possibly TRBD2 (6 bases). V gave up 3 bases and J gave up 5 bases, with 17 bases separating them. This CDR3 comprises 15 residues. Germline assignment: CDR1 KGHSH and CDR2 LQKENI.

The chain has TRBV4-3 and TRBJ2-5; D might be TRBD1 (5 bases). V was trimmed by 1 base and J by 4 bases, leaving 13 bases between them. CDR3 length: 15 amino acids. Germline V lookup: CDR1 LGHNA, CDR2 YSLEER. CDR3 sequence (DNA): TGCGCCAGCAGCCAAGCTGATCGGCAGGGAGAGACCCAGTACTTC. It yields the protein CASSQADRQGETQYF.

About this clonotype: This may come from a read error, since a much larger clone is one base off. CDR3 in amino acids: CASSRSAGGPGELFF. The CDR3 DNA sequence: TGTGCCAGCAGTCGCTCGGCAGGGGGTCCCGGGGAGCTGTTTTTT. The chain joins TRBV27 to TRBJ2-2; the match to TRBD1 covers 7 bases. The ends lost 5 bases at V and 6 bases at J; junction bases unmatched: 9. This CDR3 is built from 15 residues. From germline, CDR1 is MNHEY and CDR2 SMNVEV (reference sequence).

V gene TRBV11-3 combines with J gene TRBJ2-1; 14 nucleotides agree with TRBD2. The trim removed 4 bases at V and 7 bases at J, leaving 12 bases unmatched. The CDR3 contains 18 residues. Looked up from germline, CDR1 is SGHNT and CDR2 is YENEEA. CDR3 in amino acids: CASSSTAPGLAGVNEQFF. The CDR3 DNA is TGTGCCAGCAGCTCTACAGCGCCGGGACTAGCGGGAGTGAATGAGCAGTTCTTC.

This chain joins TRBV10-3 and TRBJ2-3, with 11 bases fitting TRBD2. V gave up 4 bases and J gave up 5 bases; unmatched junction bases: 11. CDR3 length equals 17 residues. Germline CDR1 and CDR2: ENHRY and SYGVKD. The CDR3 here is CAISAGLAGGTRDTQYF. In DNA form, the CDR3 reads TGTGCCATCAGTGCAGGTCTAGCGGGAGGAACGAGAGATACGCAGTATTTT.